The subject of this entry is one TCR beta chain. Primers included in the PCR were 60 Vbeta and 13 Jbeta primers. Here immunoSEQ multiplex PCR was the method, and the copy in TCRdb shows in-frame clones only, minus some. The profile covers roughly 120,000 clones, with 75% to 80% appearing a single time and more than 3% taken by the ten largest. Germline V gene lookup returns CDR1 SGHVS and CDR2 FQNEAQ. The junction had 10 bases not matched to a gene; V was cut back by 2 bases and J by 2 bases. The CDR3 totals 17 residues. The data stem from a study of cytomegalovirus exposure and HLA in healthy donors.

The sequence was obtained from a man between 35 and 55 years old in good health and CMV-seronegative. Sequenced input: PBMCs. This chain uses TRBV7-8 with TRBJ2-3; the match to TRBD1 covers 7 bases. The CDR3 nucleotides are TGTGCCAGCAGCTTATGGACTCGGGACAGAGACACAGATACGCAGTATTTT. Amino acids: CASSLWTRDRDTDTQYF.